These 14 T cell receptor beta chains came from one sample sequenced in a study of T cell responses to AZD1222 COVID-19 vaccine. Profiled with immunoSEQ multiplex PCR; TCRdb holds only in-frame clones, not every one. The sample has 170,000 or so clones; approximately 90% are singletons. This material consisted of peripheral blood, taken on day 0 of AZD1222 vaccination. The receptors come from an adult in good health.

The chain recombines TRBV27 with TRBJ1-5; D is undetermined. Trimming took off 8 bases at V and 5 bases at J, with 10 bases between the two ends. CDR1 is MNHEY and CDR2 is SMNVEV in the germline V gene (reference sequence). CDR3 length: 12 residues. DNA for the CDR3: TGTGCCAGCGGCTTGGTCCATCAGCCCCAGCATTTT. This codes for CASGLVHQPQHF.

This rearrangement joins TRBV5-5 to TRBJ2-5; D may be TRBD2 (6 bases). The CDR3 covers 16 residues. CDR1 SGHKS and CDR2 YYEKEE come from the germline V gene (reference sequence). The V gene lost 3 bases and the J gene lost 5 bases, with 20 bases spanning the gap. The CDR3 DNA is TGTGCCAGCAGCTCGGGACGGAGGGTATTTTTGGAGACCCAGTACTTC. Translating it yields CASSSGRRVFLETQYF.

The chain employs TRBV12-3 or TRBV12-4 and TRBJ2-5; D is undetermined. V gave up 3 bases and J gave up 5 bases, with 10 bases separating them. This CDR3 is 13 amino acids long. The DNA for the CDR3 is TGTGCCAGCAGTTTGGTTCGATGGGAGACCCAGTACTTC. It yields the protein CASSLVRWETQYF.

The rearrangement links TRBV28 to TRBJ2-1, with 10 bases aligning to TRBD2. This CDR3 has 15 amino acids. J was trimmed by 7 bases and V by 6 bases; bases with no gene match: 9. In germline, CDR1 is MDHEN, CDR2 SYDVKM. The CDR3 region has the DNA TGTGCCAGCAGGCTAAGCGGGGGGGCTCTTAATGAGCAGTTCTTC. Encoded protein: CASRLSGGALNEQFF.

A word on this clone: An end of the junction does not agree with germline; a read error may underlie this. The genes are TRBV7-9 and TRBJ1-3; 7 bases fit TRBD1. CDR1 SEHNR and CDR2 FQNEAQ come from the germline V gene (reference sequence). CDR3 size: 13 residues. CDR3 loop: CASSLSGFGDSDF. CDR3 in DNA: TGTGCCAGCAGCTTATCAGGTTTCGGGGACAGTGATTTT. Using reference TRBV7-9 and TRBJ1-3 for the parts outside the CDR3, the full variable domain is DTGVSQNPRHKITKRGQNVTFRCDPISEHNRLYWYRQTLGQGPEFLTYFQNEAQLEKSRLLSDRFSAERPKGSFSTLEIQRTEQGDSAMYLCASSLSGFGDSDFGEGSWLTVV.

V usage is TRBV4-3 and J usage is TRBJ2-3, with D hard to call. The CDR3 sequence is 13 residues long. From germline, CDR1 is LGHNA and CDR2 YSLEER. V was cut by 3 bases and J by 7 bases, with 11 bases left in between. The CDR3 DNA follows: TGCGCCAGCAGCCAGGCCGAAGCGTATACGCAGTATTTT. Its protein is CASSQAEAYTQYF.

The rearrangement uses TRBV6-5 and TRBJ2-3, with 7 nucleotides matching TRBD1. V lost 4 bases and J lost 8; bases outside the gene matches: 9. CDR1 is MNHEY, CDR2 SVGAGI, per germline. The CDR3 extends over 14 amino acids. CDR3 nucleotides: TGTGCCAGCAGTTCATTACCGGGACAGAGTACGCAGTATTTT. It codes for CASSSLPGQSTQYF.

This chain links TRBV11-3 with TRBJ1-1; no clear D. The CDR3 extends over 13 amino acids. Germline assignment: CDR1 SGHNT and CDR2 YENEEA. The V end lost 0 bases, the J end lost 8 bases, and 10 bases lay between the germline ends. The CDR3 loop reads CASSLEVGQEAFF. Here the CDR3 DNA reads TGTGCCAGCAGCTTAGAGGTGGGCCAGGAAGCTTTCTTT.

There are a few counts of this clone. V usage is TRBV19 and J usage is TRBJ2-2; TRBD2 matches 7 bases. Trimming took 6 bases from V and 6 from J; bases not matched to a gene: 4. The germline V gene encodes CDR1 LNHDA and CDR2 SQIVND (reference sequence). The CDR3 is 13 amino acids. The CDR3 nucleotides are TGTGCCAGTAGCCCGGCGGGGGCCGGGGAGCTGTTTTTT. Residues: CASSPAGAGELFF.

The genes are TRBV4-3 and TRBJ2-7, with 10 nucleotides matching TRBD1. V dropped 5 bases and J dropped 7; count of bases not matched to a gene: 14. CDR1 is LGHNA and CDR2 is YSLEER in the germline V gene. The CDR3 runs to 16 residues. CDR3 in amino acids: CASSYSSGTGAREQYF. CDR3 bases: TGCGCCAGCAGCTACTCTTCCGGGACAGGGGCAAGAGAGCAGTACTTC.

V and J are TRBV2 and TRBJ2-2; unclear D gene. CDR3 length: 14 amino acids. From germline, CDR1 is SNHLY and CDR2 FYNNEI. Trimming left V 6 bases short and J 0 bases short, with 8 bases between. In nucleotides, the CDR3 is TGTGCCAGCAGAGCAGAGGCGAACACCGGGGAGCTGTTTTTT. It is translated as CASRAEANTGELFF.

J is TRBJ1-2 and V is TRBV12-3 or TRBV12-4, with D hard to call. The CDR3 runs 13 residues. Trimming pared 1 base from V and 2 bases from J, leaving 5 bases between. CDR3 DNA: TGTGCCAGCAGTTTAGGGGCGAACTATGGCTACACCTTC. It translates to CASSLGANYGYTF.

This clone has just a few counts. The J gene is TRBJ2-7, the V gene TRBV19, with 12 positions matching TRBD2. V was pared by 4 bases and J by 5 bases, with 15 bases of the junction left unmatched. Germline loops: CDR1 LNHDA, CDR2 SQIVND (reference sequence). The CDR3 is 18 residues long. The CDR3 coding sequence is TGTGCCAGTAGTACTCCCCTAGCGGGGGGGCGCCTAGCAGACGAGCAGTACTTC. It specifies CASSTPLAGGRLADEQYF.

V and J are TRBV6-4 and TRBJ1-1; 11 bases align to TRBD1. Germline assignment: CDR1 MRHNA and CDR2 SNTAGT. V gave up 2 bases and J gave up 4 bases; unmatched junction bases: 0. This CDR3 comprises 14 residues. CDR3 coding DNA: TGTGCCAGCAGTGACGGGACAGGGGGCACTGAAGCTTTCTTT. Translating it yields CASSDGTGGTEAFF.